Listed below are T cell receptor beta chains from one sample, sequenced in a study of T cells in Graves' hyperthyroidism and ophthalmopathy. TCRdb passed the multiplex PCR reads through MiXCR, listing each CDR3 protein once. The sample includes over 700,000 distinct CDR3 sequences, roughly a sixth of them seen just once. Sequencing was performed on blood. The receptors here all came from a woman aged 45 to 65 with Graves' hyperthyroidism that later progressed to Graves' ophthalmopathy. CDR3s include the opening cysteine and the closing phenylalanine or tryptophan. The D gene is left open where the match is weak. Some rows have no size entry. The others give once, few or many, or a class for an expanded clone.

>TRBJ1-2|TRBV12-3/TRBV12-4|.|TRBD1
CASSGGLDRGLNYGYTF
TGTGCCAGCAGTGGGGGATTAGACAGGGGGCTTAACTATGGCTACACCTTC
>TRBJ2-7|TRBV7-3|.|.
CASSLTPGMGEQYF
TGTGCCAGCAGCTTAACTCCCGGCATGGGCGAGCAGTACTTC
>TRBJ1-2|TRBV7-2|few|.
CASSTQGRYGYTF
TGTGCCAGCAGCACGCAGGGTAGATATGGCTACACCTTC
>TRBJ2-1|TRBV18|few|TRBD2
CASSPPPASGASYNEQFF
TGTGCCAGCTCACCACCGCCGGCTAGCGGGGCCTCCTACAATGAGCAGTTCTTC
>TRBJ1-3|TRBV28|.|TRBD1
CASSAYRGSGNTIYF
TGTGCCAGCAGTGCATACAGGGGGTCTGGAAACACCATATATTTT
>TRBJ2-5|TRBV6-1|many|TRBD2
CASSEALRLAGRKETQYF
TGTGCCAGCAGTGAAGCGCTCAGACTAGCGGGGAGGAAAGAGACCCAGTACTTC
>TRBJ1-1|TRBV11-1|many|TRBD1
CASSPRQGPLTEAFF
TGTGCCAGCAGCCCAAGACAGGGCCCCCTCACTGAAGCTTTCTTT
>TRBJ2-1|TRBV6-1|.|TRBD2
CASNPKGTKHNEQFF
TGTGCCAGCAACCCTAAGGGGACTAAACACAATGAGCAGTTCTTC
>TRBJ2-3|TRBV5-8|few|.
CASSTWTGYLDTQYF
TGTGCCAGCAGCACGTGGACCGGATATCTTGATACGCAGTATTTT
>TRBJ2-1|TRBV10-3|.|TRBD1
CAISETGTGGDNEQFF
TGTGCCATCAGTGAAACCGGGACAGGGGGAGACAATGAGCAGTTCTTC
>TRBJ1-1|TRBV2|few|.
CASGYVNTEAFF
TGTGCCAGCGGTTATGTGAACACTGAAGCTTTCTTT